The 15 T cell receptor beta chains below were found in one sample sequenced in a study of cytomegalovirus exposure and HLA in healthy donors. With 60 Vbeta and 13 Jbeta primers, the PCR was carried out. Libraries were prepared by immunoSEQ multiplex PCR; TCRdb keeps only in-frame clonotypes and omits some of them. The sample shows about 250,000 clones, 85% of them seen only once. The sample was PBMCs. The origin of the receptors is a girl aged 2 to 9 in good health and CMV-seronegative.

The chain couples TRBV12-5 to TRBJ2-1, with 10 positions matching TRBD2. CDR3 length: 15 amino acids. Germline CDR1 and CDR2: LGHNT and FRNRAP. J was trimmed by 3 bases and V by 4 bases; bases with no gene match: 3. CDR3 sequence: CASGWVAGGYNEQFF. CDR3 nucleotides: TGTGCTAGTGGTTGGGTAGCGGGGGGCTACAATGAGCAGTTCTTC.

The chain carries TRBV19 and TRBJ1-2, with 10 bases fitting TRBD1. Trimming cost V 7 bases and J 4 bases; bases outside gene matches: 12. Germline V lookup: CDR1 LNHDA, CDR2 SQIVND (reference sequence). CDR3 length equals 16 residues. In DNA, the CDR3 is TGTGCCAGTAATAGACAGGGGGCCCTATTCTCCTATGGCTACACCTTC. Protein product: CASNRQGALFSYGYTF.

This clone has just a few counts. J is TRBJ1-1 and V is TRBV5-1, with no clear D. V lost 0 bases and J lost 8, with 11 bases in between. This CDR3 has 13 residues. Germline loops: CDR1 SGHRS, CDR2 YFSETQ. The CDR3: CASSLAQRVEAFF. CDR3 in DNA: TGCGCCAGCAGCTTGGCCCAGAGGGTCGAAGCTTTCTTT.

This chain links TRBV7-9 with TRBJ1-2; 8 positions agree with TRBD1. V gave up 5 bases and J gave up 6 bases; unmatched junction bases: 11. Germline lookup yields CDR1 SEHNR and CDR2 FQNEAQ (reference sequence). The CDR3 is 15 residues long. The CDR3 DNA reads as TGTGCCAGCAGCCCGGGGACAGGTTGGGACGATGGCTACACCTTC. This sequence encodes CASSPGTGWDDGYTF.

The chain employs TRBV18 and TRBJ2-3; 9 nucleotides match TRBD2. Germline V CDR1 and CDR2: KGHSH, LQKENI. CDR3 length: 17 residues. J was trimmed by 6 bases and V by 6 bases; bases with no gene match: 16. CDR3 nucleotide sequence: TGTGCCAGCTCCCCCGGGGTGCCTAGCGGGGTGACTGATACGCAGTATTTT. Translating gives CASSPGVPSGVTDTQYF.

V and J are TRBV6-1 and TRBJ2-3, with 12 bases matching TRBD2. The germline V gene has CDR1 MNHNS and CDR2 SASEGT. J lost 3 bases, V lost 2 bases, and 6 bases had no gene match. The CDR3 is made up of 17 amino acids. The CDR3 loop is CASSEPLAGGRTDTQYF. CDR3 in DNA: TGTGCCAGCAGTGAACCCCTAGCGGGGGGGCGGACAGATACGCAGTATTTT.

V gene TRBV7-7 combines with J gene TRBJ2-2, with D possibly TRBD2 on 6 matching bases. V was cut by 4 bases and J by 7 bases, with 16 bases left in between. CDR1 and CDR2 (germline): SSHAT, FNYEAQ (reference sequence). The CDR3 loop spans 15 amino acids. CDR3 loop: CASSSGLHGVGELFF. CDR3 DNA sequence: TGTGCCAGCAGCTCGGGACTCCATGGCGTCGGGGAGCTGTTTTTT.

The V and J genes are TRBV11-3 and TRBJ2-6; D gene ambiguous. The CDR3 extends over 12 amino acids. Germline V gene data show CDR1 as SGHNT and CDR2 as YENEEA. Trimming left V 11 bases short and J 4 bases short, with 9 bases between. The CDR3 bases are TGTGCCGAAACTGAGGGGGCCAACGTCCTGACTTTC. It translates to CAETEGANVLTF.

This clone was picked up a small number of times. The chain combines TRBV6-6 with TRBJ2-1; 9 bases align to TRBD1. J gave up 7 bases and V 2 bases, and 6 bases lay outside the gene matches. Looked up from germline, CDR1 is MNHNY and CDR2 is SVGAGI (reference sequence). The CDR3 spans 15 residues. The CDR3 here is CASSYTAGQGNEQFF. The CDR3 nucleotides are TGTGCCAGCAGTTACACGGCGGGACAGGGAAATGAGCAGTTCTTC.

Regarding this clone: The germline gene is not matched at one end of the junction; a read error may be the cause. This chain's CDR3 is CSSTGQVEKLFF. The DNA of the CDR3 is TGTTCCAGCACCGGACAGGTTGAAAAACTGTTTTTT. The J gene is TRBJ1-4, the V gene TRBV7-9, with 7 bases fitting TRBD1. This CDR3 contains 12 residues. The V gene's germline CDR1 is SEHNR and CDR2 FQNEAQ (reference sequence).

The V and J genes are TRBV27 and TRBJ2-5; a weak D match, TRBD2 (7 bases). V lost 2 bases, J lost 1 base, and 11 bases lay in between. The CDR3 loop spans 15 amino acids. CDR1 and CDR2 from the germline V gene are MNHEY and SMNVEV (reference sequence). This CDR3 is CASSLGGATQETQYF. In nucleotides, the CDR3 is TGTGCCAGCAGTTTAGGGGGGGCCACCCAAGAGACCCAGTACTTC.

V usage is TRBV29-1 and J usage is TRBJ1-1, with a weak D call TRBD1 (6 bases). Germline V gene data show CDR1 as SQVTM and CDR2 as ANQGSEA. The length of the CDR3 is 13 residues. The V and J ends lost 7 bases and 1 base respectively, with 13 bases between them. In DNA, the CDR3 is TGCAGCGCCTCAGGGGTTCGGAACACTGAAGCTTTCTTT. Residues: CSASGVRNTEAFF.

The chain recombines TRBV5-1 with TRBJ2-5; maybe TRBD1 (5 bases). CDR1 and CDR2 from the germline V gene are SGHRS and YFSETQ. CDR3 length: 14 residues. Trimming removed 0 bases from V and 1 base from J, with 7 bases in between. The CDR3 reads CASSLAGPQETQYF. The CDR3 DNA reads TGCGCCAGCAGCTTGGCAGGGCCCCAAGAGACCCAGTACTTC.

V gene TRBV6-1 combines with J gene TRBJ2-3; D is perhaps TRBD2 (5 bases). The CDR3 has 13 residues. Germline V gene lookup returns CDR1 MNHNS and CDR2 SASEGT. Trimming pared 3 bases from V and 4 bases from J, leaving 8 bases between. CDR3 coding DNA: TGTGCCAGCAGTGACCCCGGGGCAGATACGCAGTATTTT. Translated: CASSDPGADTQYF.

The chain carries TRBV6-1 and TRBJ1-1, with a tentative D call TRBD1 (6 bases). The length of the CDR3 is 13 residues. V was trimmed by 0 bases and J by 10 bases, leaving 12 bases between them. In germline, CDR1 is MNHNS, CDR2 SASEGT. The CDR3 region has the DNA TGTGCCAGCAGTGAAGCTGTGGGAGGGGGAGCTTTCTTT. It translates to CASSEAVGGGAFF.